This T cell receptor (beta chain) derives from a study of technical replicates of blood from a handful of donors. This clone was seen just once. Clones were sequenced by immunoSEQ multiplex PCR, and TCRdb holds only the in-frame ones, with some missing. The sample records around 50,000 clones, roughly 95% being singletons. Trimming removed 2 bases from V and 0 bases from J, with 10 bases in between. This CDR3 comprises 15 residues. Germline V gene lookup returns CDR1 ENHRY and CDR2 SYGVKD. The source of this sequence is a human donor in good health. The rearrangement uses TRBV10-3 and TRBJ1-2; no definite D call. The sample comprised T cells isolated from PBMCs. CDR3 in DNA: TGTGCCATCAGTGAGGGAGGCACAGCTAACTATGGCTACACCTTC. This translates into CAISEGGTANYGYTF.